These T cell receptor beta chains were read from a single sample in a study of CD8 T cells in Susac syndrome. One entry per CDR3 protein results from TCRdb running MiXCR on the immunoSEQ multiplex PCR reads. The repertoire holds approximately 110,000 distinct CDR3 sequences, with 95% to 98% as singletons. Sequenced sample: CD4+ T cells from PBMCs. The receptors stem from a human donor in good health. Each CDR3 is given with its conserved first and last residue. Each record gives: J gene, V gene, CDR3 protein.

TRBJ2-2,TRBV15,CATSGQTRDSNTGELFF
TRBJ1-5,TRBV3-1,CASSQDVPGSRNQPQHF
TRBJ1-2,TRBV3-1,CASSQNSGYTF
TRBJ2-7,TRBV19,CASSIGSGYSYEQYF
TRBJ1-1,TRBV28,CASSMDRVAFF
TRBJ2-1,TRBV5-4,CASSSYIAGGFNEQFF
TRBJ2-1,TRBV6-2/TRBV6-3,CASSYSRTSQNNEQFF
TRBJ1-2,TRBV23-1,CASSPQMDDGYTF
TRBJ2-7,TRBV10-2,CASRKTSHEQYF
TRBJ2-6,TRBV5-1,CASSRGTGGPGANVLTF
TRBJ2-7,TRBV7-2,CASSLAVAGAAYEQYF
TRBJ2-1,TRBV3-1,CASSHLNNEQFF
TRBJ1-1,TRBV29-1,CSVAGTGVRSEAFF
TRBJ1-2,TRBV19,CASTSSYGYTF
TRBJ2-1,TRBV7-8,CASSPRGGRGEQFF
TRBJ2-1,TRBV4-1,CASSQGVRDSSHNEQFF
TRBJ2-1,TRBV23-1,CASSQFRGNPLKGSYNEQFF
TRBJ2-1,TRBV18,CASSPPTNNEQFF
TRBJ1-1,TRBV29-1,CSEDRGSTEAFF
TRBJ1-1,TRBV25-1,CASSEWTSSTEAFF
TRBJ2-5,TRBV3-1,CASSQDLSGSWRETQYF
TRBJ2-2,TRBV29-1,CSVGQANTGELFF
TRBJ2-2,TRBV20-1,CSAASRTGELFF
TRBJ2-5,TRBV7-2,CASSLEGGQRKTQYF
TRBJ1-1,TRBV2,CASGGVRTEAFF
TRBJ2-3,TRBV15,CATSRDTDTQYF